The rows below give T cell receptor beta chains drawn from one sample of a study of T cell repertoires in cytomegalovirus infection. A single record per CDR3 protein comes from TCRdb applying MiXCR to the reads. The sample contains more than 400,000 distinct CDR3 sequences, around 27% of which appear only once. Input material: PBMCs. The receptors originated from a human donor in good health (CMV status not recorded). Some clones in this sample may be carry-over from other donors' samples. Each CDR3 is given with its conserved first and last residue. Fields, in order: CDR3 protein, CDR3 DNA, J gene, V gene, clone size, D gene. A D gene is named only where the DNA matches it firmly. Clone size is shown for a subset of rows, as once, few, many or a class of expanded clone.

cdr3_aa: CASSIMVAGDNEQFF
cdr3_nt: TGTGCCAGTAGTATTATGGTAGCGGGAGATAATGAGCAGTTCTTC
j_call: TRBJ2-1
v_call: TRBV19
clone_size: .
d_call: TRBD2

cdr3_aa: CASSRNTGNTEAFF
cdr3_nt: TGTGCCAGTAGTAGGAATACAGGGAACACTGAAGCTTTCTTT
j_call: TRBJ1-1
v_call: TRBV19
clone_size: .
d_call: .

cdr3_aa: CASSWTQNQPQHF
cdr3_nt: TGTGCCAGCAGTTGGACCCAGAATCAGCCCCAGCATTTT
j_call: TRBJ1-5
v_call: TRBV28
clone_size: few
d_call: .

cdr3_aa: CASSRDRGGPQYF
cdr3_nt: TGTGCCAGCAGCCGGGACCGGGGGGGGCCCCAGTACTTC
j_call: TRBJ2-5
v_call: TRBV7-2
clone_size: few
d_call: TRBD2

cdr3_aa: CASSLIPSGSGGFYNEQFF
cdr3_nt: TGTGCCAGCAGTTTAATTCCTAGCGGGAGTGGAGGTTTCTACAATGAGCAGTTCTTC
j_call: TRBJ2-1
v_call: TRBV27
clone_size: .
d_call: TRBD2

cdr3_aa: CASSPPAGGETEAFF
cdr3_nt: TGTGCCAGCTCACCGCCAGCAGGGGGCGAGACTGAAGCTTTCTTT
j_call: TRBJ1-1
v_call: TRBV18
clone_size: .
d_call: TRBD1

cdr3_aa: CASSLNAPSSYNEQFF
cdr3_nt: TGTGCCAGCAGCCTGAATGCCCCCAGCTCCTACAATGAGCAGTTCTTC
j_call: TRBJ2-1
v_call: TRBV7-2
clone_size: .
d_call: .

cdr3_aa: CASSPQPTGNYGYTF
cdr3_nt: TGTGCCAGCAGCCCTCAACCCACAGGGAACTATGGCTACACCTTC
j_call: TRBJ1-2
v_call: TRBV6-5
clone_size: .
d_call: .

cdr3_aa: CASSAAVDWTRRNEQYF
cdr3_nt: TGTGCCAGCAGCGCTGCTGTTGACTGGACAAGGAGGAACGAGCAGTACTTC
j_call: TRBJ2-7
v_call: TRBV7-1
clone_size: once
d_call: .

cdr3_aa: CASSLSAQFNQPQHF
cdr3_nt: TGTGCCAGCAGCTTATCAGCTCAGTTTAATCAGCCCCAGCATTTT
j_call: TRBJ1-5
v_call: TRBV7-2
clone_size: many
d_call: .

cdr3_aa: CATSRASGRSNEQYF
cdr3_nt: TGTGCCACCAGCAGAGCTAGCGGGAGATCCAACGAGCAGTACTTC
j_call: TRBJ2-7
v_call: TRBV15
clone_size: few
d_call: TRBD2

cdr3_aa: CASCNGFQETQYF
cdr3_nt: TGCGCCAGCTGTAACGGATTTCAAGAGACCCAGTACTTC
j_call: TRBJ2-5
v_call: TRBV5-1
clone_size: few
d_call: .

cdr3_aa: CSGSHQQGVAFF
cdr3_nt: TGCAGCGGGTCACATCAACAGGGTGTAGCTTTCTTT
j_call: TRBJ1-1
v_call: TRBV29-1
clone_size: .
d_call: .

cdr3_aa: CASSQGPNYGYTF
cdr3_nt: TGCGCCAGCAGCCAGGGGCCTAACTATGGCTACACCTTC
j_call: TRBJ1-2
v_call: TRBV4-1
clone_size: .
d_call: .

cdr3_aa: CASSSTPGHTLFF
cdr3_nt: TGTGCCAGCAGTTCTACACCGGGACACACACTGTTTTTT
j_call: TRBJ1-4
v_call: TRBV12-3/TRBV12-4
clone_size: many
d_call: .

cdr3_aa: CASSSGTSGASYNEQFF
cdr3_nt: TGTGCCAGCAGCTCCGGGACTAGCGGAGCCTCCTACAATGAGCAGTTCTTC
j_call: TRBJ2-1
v_call: TRBV5-5
clone_size: .
d_call: TRBD2

cdr3_aa: CASSPFGTGATNEKLFF
cdr3_nt: TGTGCCAGCAGTCCTTTCGGGACAGGAGCAACTAATGAAAAACTGTTTTTT
j_call: TRBJ1-4
v_call: TRBV7-2
clone_size: few
d_call: TRBD1

cdr3_aa: CASSLIPGGSPLHF
cdr3_nt: TGTGCCAGCAGTTTAATACCCGGGGGGTCACCCCTCCACTTT
j_call: TRBJ1-6
v_call: TRBV27
clone_size: .
d_call: .

cdr3_aa: CASSLSAGQLQETQYF
cdr3_nt: TGTGCCAGCAGCTTAAGCGCGGGACAGCTACAAGAGACCCAGTACTTC
j_call: TRBJ2-5
v_call: TRBV7-3
clone_size: many
d_call: .

cdr3_aa: CASGDRGLGNTIYF
cdr3_nt: TGTGCCAGCGGGGACAGGGGGCTTGGAAACACCATATATTTT
j_call: TRBJ1-3
v_call: TRBV19
clone_size: .
d_call: TRBD1

cdr3_aa: CASSLASQPQHF
cdr3_nt: TGTGCCAGCAGCTTAGCGTCCCAGCCCCAGCATTTT
j_call: TRBJ1-5
v_call: TRBV7-9
clone_size: many
d_call: .

cdr3_aa: CASRGGTPRPQNIQYF
cdr3_nt: TGTGCCAGCAGAGGGGGGACTCCACGTCCACAAAACATTCAGTACTTC
j_call: TRBJ2-4
v_call: TRBV6-6
clone_size: few
d_call: .

cdr3_aa: CASSLEPGVASPLHF
cdr3_nt: TGTGCCAGCAGCTTAGAACCGGGGGTCGCCTCACCCCTCCACTTT
j_call: TRBJ1-6
v_call: TRBV11-2
clone_size: many
d_call: .

cdr3_aa: CASTITGNTEAFF
cdr3_nt: TGTGCCAGCACCATAACAGGGAACACTGAAGCTTTCTTT
j_call: TRBJ1-1
v_call: TRBV6-6
clone_size: many
d_call: .

cdr3_aa: CASSPGRSNTEAFF
cdr3_nt: TGTGCCAGCTCACCAGGGAGATCCAACACTGAAGCTTTCTTT
j_call: TRBJ1-1
v_call: TRBV18
clone_size: few
d_call: .

cdr3_aa: CASREGAGETQYF
cdr3_nt: TGTGCCAGCAGGGAAGGGGCCGGCGAGACCCAGTACTTC
j_call: TRBJ2-5
v_call: TRBV7-2
clone_size: many
d_call: .